Below are 3 T cell receptor beta chains sequenced from a single sample in a study of blood T cells in healthy people across ages. A second PCR of roughly 6 to 12 cycles used a sample-barcoded 5' primer and a J-beta primer mix. TCRdb re-called the 5' RACE reads with MiXCR, one entry per CDR3 protein. The sample lists roughly 1.7 million distinct CDR3 sequences, roughly a third occurring once. What was sequenced was blood. Every receptor here comes from a woman under 40 in good health.

This chain joins TRBV28 and TRBJ2-7; D perhaps matches TRBD2 (7 bases). Germline CDR1 MDHEN, CDR2 SYDVKM. With 3 bases removed from V and 1 base from J, the gap between germline ends came to 19 bases. The CDR3 runs 17 residues. The DNA of the CDR3 is TGTGCCAGCAGTTTTCGAGCCCGGGGGGCTGTTTCCTACGAGCAGTACTTC. Translation: CASSFRARGAVSYEQYF.

The rearrangement joins TRBV3-1 to TRBJ2-5; TRBD2 agrees at 10 bases. Germline-derived CDR1 and CDR2 are LGHDT and YNNKEL (reference sequence). Trimming cost V 3 bases and J 5 bases; bases outside gene matches: 6. CDR3 length: 15 residues. CDR3 DNA sequence: TGTGCCAGCAGCCAGAGCGGGGGGGCGGAGGAGACCCAGTACTTC. Residues: CASSQSGGAEETQYF.

With regard to this clonotype: This may be a read error, as it is one base from a much larger clone. V and J are TRBV29-1 and TRBJ2-7; 8 bases align to TRBD2. CDR1 SQVTM and CDR2 ANQGSEA come from the germline V gene. The CDR3 loop spans 13 amino acids. The J segment lost 6 bases and the V segment lost 7 bases, leaving 11 bases of the junction unmatched. CDR3 protein: CSAGTRLVREQYF. The CDR3 DNA sequence: TGCAGCGCCGGGACTAGATTGGTCCGCGAGCAGTACTTC.